The clone carrying this TCR beta chain was observed many times. Time point here: newly diagnosed GD, antithyroid drugs for less than 3 months. Making the TCR library involved RNA that had been extracted from PBMCs. The guidelines of the American Thyroid Association were the basis for diagnosing Graves' disease. CDR3 length: 15 residues. Germline CDR1 reads SEHNR; CDR2 reads FQNEAQ (reference sequence). Trimming took 6 bases from V and 11 from J; bases not matched to a gene: 12. The sample is drawn from a study of regulatory T cells in long-lasting Graves disease. Libraries of TCR beta came from iRepertoire HTBI primers plus Arm-PCR of CDR3 regions. TCRdb reprocessed the multiplex PCR reads with MiXCR, giving one entry per CDR3 protein. The sample consists of 350,000 to 550,000 distinct CDR3 sequences, about 14% of them appearing once. The same sample was also studied in work on T cells in Graves' hyperthyroidism and ophthalmopathy.

The chain carries TRBV7-9 and TRBJ1-6; 8 positions match TRBD1. The sequence was collected from a woman in her forties or fifties with Graves disease. The sequencing used peripheral blood mononuclear cells (PBMCs), collected at new diagnosis, from a patient treated with antithyroid drugs. CDR3 in DNA: TGTGCCAGCAGAACCGACAGGGGTCCCTCTACACCCCTCCACTTT. Translated: CASRTDRGPSTPLHF.